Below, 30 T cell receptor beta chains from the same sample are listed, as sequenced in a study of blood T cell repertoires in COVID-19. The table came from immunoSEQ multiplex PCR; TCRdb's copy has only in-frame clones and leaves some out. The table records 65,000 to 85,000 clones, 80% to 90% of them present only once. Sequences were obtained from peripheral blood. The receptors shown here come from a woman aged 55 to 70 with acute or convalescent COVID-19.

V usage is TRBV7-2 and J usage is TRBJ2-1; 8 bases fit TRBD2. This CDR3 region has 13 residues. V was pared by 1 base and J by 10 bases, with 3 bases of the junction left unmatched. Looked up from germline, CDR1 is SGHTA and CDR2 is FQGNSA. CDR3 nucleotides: TGTGCCAGCAGCTTAGAAAAGCGGGGGGAGCAGTTCTTC. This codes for CASSLEKRGEQFF.

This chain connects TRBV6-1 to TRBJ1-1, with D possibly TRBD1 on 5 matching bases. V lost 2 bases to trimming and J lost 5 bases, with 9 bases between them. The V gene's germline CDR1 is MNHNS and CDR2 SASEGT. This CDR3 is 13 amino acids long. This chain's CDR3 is CASSEQGGTEAFF. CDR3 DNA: TGTGCCAGCAGTGAACAGGGAGGGACTGAAGCTTTCTTT.

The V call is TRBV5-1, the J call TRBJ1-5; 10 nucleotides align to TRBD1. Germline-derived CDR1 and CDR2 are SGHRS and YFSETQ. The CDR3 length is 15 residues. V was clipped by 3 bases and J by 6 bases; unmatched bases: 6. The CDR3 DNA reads TGCGCCAGCAGCTGGGGGACAGGGGAAAGTCAGCCCCAGCATTTT. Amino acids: CASSWGTGESQPQHF.

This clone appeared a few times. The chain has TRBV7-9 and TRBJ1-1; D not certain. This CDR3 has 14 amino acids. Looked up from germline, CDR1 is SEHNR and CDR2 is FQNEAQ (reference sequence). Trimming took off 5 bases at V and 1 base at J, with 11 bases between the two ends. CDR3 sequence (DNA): TGTGCCAGCAGCACACAATATCAGAACACTGAAGCTTTCTTT. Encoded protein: CASSTQYQNTEAFF.

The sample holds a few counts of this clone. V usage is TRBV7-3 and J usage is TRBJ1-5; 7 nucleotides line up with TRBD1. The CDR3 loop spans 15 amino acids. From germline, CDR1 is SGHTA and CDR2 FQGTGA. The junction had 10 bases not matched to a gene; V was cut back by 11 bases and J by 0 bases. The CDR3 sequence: CARGGPNYSNQPQHF. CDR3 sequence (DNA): TGTGCCCGAGGGGGCCCGAATTATAGCAATCAGCCCCAGCATTTT. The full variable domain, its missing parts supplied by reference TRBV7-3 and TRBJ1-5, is GAGVSQTPSNKVTEKGKYVELRCDPISGHTALYWYRQSLGQGPEFLIYFQGTGAADDSGLPNDRFFAVRPEGSVSTLKIQRTERGDSAVYLCARGGPNYSNQPQHFGDGTRLSIL.

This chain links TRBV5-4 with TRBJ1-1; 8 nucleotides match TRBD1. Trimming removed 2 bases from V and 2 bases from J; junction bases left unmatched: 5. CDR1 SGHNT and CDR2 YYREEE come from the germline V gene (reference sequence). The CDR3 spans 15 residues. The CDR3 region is CASSFKDRGNTEAFF. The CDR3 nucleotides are TGTGCCAGCAGCTTTAAAGACAGGGGAAACACTGAAGCTTTCTTT.

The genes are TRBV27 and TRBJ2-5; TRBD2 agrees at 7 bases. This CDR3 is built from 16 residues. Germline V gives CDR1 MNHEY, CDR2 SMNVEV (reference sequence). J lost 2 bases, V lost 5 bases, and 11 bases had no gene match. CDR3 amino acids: CASSPLDGGGQETQYF. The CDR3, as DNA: TGTGCCAGCAGTCCCCTTGATGGGGGAGGGCAAGAGACCCAGTACTTC.

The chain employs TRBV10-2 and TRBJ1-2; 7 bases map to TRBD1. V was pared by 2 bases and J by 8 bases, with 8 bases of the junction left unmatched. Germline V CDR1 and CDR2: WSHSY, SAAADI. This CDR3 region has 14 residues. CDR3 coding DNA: TGCGCCAGCAGTGAGCCAGGACAGGCTAGAGGCTACACCTTC. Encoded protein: CASSEPGQARGYTF.

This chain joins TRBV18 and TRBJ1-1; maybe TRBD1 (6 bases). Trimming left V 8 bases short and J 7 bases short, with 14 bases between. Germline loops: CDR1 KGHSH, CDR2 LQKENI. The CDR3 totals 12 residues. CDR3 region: CASATLDSEAFF. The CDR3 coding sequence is TGTGCCAGCGCAACCTTGGACAGTGAAGCTTTCTTT.

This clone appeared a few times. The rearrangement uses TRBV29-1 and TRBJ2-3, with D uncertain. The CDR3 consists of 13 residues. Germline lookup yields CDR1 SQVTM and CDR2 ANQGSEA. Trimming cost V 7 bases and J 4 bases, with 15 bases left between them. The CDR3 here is CSADGGVADTQYF. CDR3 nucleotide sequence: TGCAGCGCCGACGGCGGAGTAGCAGATACGCAGTATTTT.

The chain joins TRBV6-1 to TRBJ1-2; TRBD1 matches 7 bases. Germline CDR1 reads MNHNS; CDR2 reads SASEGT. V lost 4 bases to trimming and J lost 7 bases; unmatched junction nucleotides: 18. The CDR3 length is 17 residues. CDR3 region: CASSGLRDAQGGPGYTF. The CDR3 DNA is TGTGCCAGCAGTGGACTCCGGGACGCTCAAGGGGGCCCTGGCTACACCTTC.

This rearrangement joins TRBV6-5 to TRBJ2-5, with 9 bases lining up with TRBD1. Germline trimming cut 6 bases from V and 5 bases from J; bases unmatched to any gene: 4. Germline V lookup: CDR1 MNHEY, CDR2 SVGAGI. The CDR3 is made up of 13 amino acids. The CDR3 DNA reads TGTGCCAGCAGCTGGGACAGGGTGGAGACCCAGTACTTC. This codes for CASSWDRVETQYF.

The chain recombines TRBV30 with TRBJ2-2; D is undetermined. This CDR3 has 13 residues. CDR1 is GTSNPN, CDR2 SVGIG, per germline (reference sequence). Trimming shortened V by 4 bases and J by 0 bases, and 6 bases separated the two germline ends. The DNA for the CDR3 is TGTGCCTGGAATCGCGCGAACACCGGGGAGCTGTTTTTT. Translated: CAWNRANTGELFF.

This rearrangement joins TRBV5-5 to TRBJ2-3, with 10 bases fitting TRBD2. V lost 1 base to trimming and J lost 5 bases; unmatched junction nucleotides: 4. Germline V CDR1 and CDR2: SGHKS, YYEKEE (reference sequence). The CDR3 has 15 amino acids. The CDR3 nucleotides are TGTGCCAGCAGCTTGACTAGCGGGGTCCTAGATACGCAGTATTTT. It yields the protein CASSLTSGVLDTQYF.

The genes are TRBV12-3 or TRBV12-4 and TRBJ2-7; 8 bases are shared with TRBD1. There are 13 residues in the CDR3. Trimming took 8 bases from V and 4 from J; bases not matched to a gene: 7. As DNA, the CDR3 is TGTGCCAGCTCGGCAGGGGGCGTGTACGAGCAGTACGTC. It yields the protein CASSAGGVYEQYV.

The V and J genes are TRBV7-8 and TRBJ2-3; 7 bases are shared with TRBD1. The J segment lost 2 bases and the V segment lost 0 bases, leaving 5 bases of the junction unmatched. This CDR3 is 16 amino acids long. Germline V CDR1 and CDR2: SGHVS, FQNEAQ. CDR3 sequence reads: CASSLATGTPTDTQYF. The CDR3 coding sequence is TGTGCCAGCAGCTTAGCGACAGGGACGCCCACAGATACGCAGTATTTT.

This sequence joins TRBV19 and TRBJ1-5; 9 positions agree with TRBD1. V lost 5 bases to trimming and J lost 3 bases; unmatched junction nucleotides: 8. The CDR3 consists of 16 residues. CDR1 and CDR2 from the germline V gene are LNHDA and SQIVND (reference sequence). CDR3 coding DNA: TGTGCCAGTAGTGGACCGGGACAGGGACCCAATCAGCCCCAGCATTTT. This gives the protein CASSGPGQGPNQPQHF. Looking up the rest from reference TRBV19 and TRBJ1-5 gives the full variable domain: DGGITQSPKYLFRKEGQNVTLSCEQNLNHDAMYWYRQDPGQGLRLIYYSQIVNDFQKGDIAEGYSVSREKKESFPLTVTSAQKNPTAFYLCASSGPGQGPNQPQHFGDGTRLSIL.

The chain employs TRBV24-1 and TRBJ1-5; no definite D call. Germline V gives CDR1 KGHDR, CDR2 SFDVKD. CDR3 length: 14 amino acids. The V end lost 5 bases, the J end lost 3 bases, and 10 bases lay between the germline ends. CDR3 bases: TGTGCCACCAGTGGGGAGGGTCCCAATCAGCCCCAGCATTTT. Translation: CATSGEGPNQPQHF.

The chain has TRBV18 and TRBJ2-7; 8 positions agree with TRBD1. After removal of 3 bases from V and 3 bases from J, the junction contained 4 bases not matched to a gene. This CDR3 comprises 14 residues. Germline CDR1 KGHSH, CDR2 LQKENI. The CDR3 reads CASSPGTGGYEQYV. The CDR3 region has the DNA TGTGCCAGCTCACCCGGGACAGGTGGCTACGAGCAGTACGTC.

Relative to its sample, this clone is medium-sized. The CDR3 is CASRFSQGSGNTIYF. CDR3 DNA sequence: TGTGCCAGCAGATTCAGTCAGGGCTCTGGAAACACCATATATTTT. The genes are TRBV6-5 and TRBJ1-3; possibly TRBD1 for D (5 bases). The CDR3 has 15 amino acids. V dropped 6 bases and J dropped 0 bases, with 12 bases sitting between them. CDR1 and CDR2 from the germline V gene are MNHEY and SVGAGI.

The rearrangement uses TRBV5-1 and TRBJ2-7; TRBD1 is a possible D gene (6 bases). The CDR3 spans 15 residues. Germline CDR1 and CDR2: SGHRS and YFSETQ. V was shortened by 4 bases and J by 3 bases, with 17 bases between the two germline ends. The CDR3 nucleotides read TGCGCCAGCAGCACGGGACACGGAGTTAACTACGAGCAGTACGTC. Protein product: CASSTGHGVNYEQYV.

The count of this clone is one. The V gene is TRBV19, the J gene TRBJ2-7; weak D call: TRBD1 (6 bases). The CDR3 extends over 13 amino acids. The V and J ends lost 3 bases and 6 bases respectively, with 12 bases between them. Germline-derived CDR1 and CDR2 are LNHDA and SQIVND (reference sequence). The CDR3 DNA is TGTGCCAGTAGTATGATCCCAGGGGCCGAGCAGTACGTC. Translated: CASSMIPGAEQYV.

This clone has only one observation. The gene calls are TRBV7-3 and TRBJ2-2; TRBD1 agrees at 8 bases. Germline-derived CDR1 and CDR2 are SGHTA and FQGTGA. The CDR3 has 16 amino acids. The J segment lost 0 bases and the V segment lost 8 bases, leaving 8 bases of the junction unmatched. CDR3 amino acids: CASGGTGVTNTGELFF. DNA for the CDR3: TGTGCCAGCGGCGGGACAGGCGTTACGAACACCGGGGAGCTGTTTTTT.

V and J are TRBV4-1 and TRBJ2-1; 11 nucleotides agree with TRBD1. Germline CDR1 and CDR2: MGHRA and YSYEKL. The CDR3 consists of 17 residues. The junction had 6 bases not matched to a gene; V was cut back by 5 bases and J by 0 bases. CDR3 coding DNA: TGCGCCAGCAGCTTGGACAGGGGGCCAAGCTCCTACAATGAGCAGTTCTTC. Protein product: CASSLDRGPSSYNEQFF.

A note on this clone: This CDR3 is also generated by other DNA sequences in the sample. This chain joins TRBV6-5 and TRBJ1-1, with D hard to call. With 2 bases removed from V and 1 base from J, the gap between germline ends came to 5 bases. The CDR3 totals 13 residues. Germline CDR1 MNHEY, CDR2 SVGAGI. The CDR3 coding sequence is TGTGCCAGCAGTTACACTGAGAACACTGAAGCTTTCTTT. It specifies CASSYTENTEAFF.

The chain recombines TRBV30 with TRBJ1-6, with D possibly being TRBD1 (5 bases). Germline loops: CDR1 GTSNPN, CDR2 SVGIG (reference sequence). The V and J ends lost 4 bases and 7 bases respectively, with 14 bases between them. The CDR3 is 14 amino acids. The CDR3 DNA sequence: TGTGCCTGGAAATCGACAGCGAGAAATTCACCCCTCCACTTT. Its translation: CAWKSTARNSPLHF.

CDR3: CASSRTGGDEKLFF. The CDR3 DNA sequence: TGTGCCAGCAGTAGGACAGGGGGCGATGAAAAACTGTTTTTT. J is TRBJ1-4 and V is TRBV2, with 11 bases lining up with TRBD1. Germline trimming cut 5 bases from V and 6 bases from J; bases unmatched to any gene: 2. The germline gives CDR1 SNHLY, CDR2 FYNNEI. The CDR3 loop spans 14 amino acids.

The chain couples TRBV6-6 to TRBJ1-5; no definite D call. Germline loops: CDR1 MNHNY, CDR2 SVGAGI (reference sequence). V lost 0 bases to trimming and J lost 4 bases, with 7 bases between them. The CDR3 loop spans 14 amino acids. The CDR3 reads CASSYSGENQPQHF. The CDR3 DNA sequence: TGTGCCAGCAGTTACTCTGGAGAGAATCAGCCCCAGCATTTT.

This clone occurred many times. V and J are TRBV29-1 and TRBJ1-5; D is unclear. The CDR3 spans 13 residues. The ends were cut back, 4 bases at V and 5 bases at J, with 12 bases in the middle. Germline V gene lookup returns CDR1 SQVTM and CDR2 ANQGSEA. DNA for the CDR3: TGCAGCGTTGTGATTACTATCGATCAGCCCCAGCATTTT. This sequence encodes CSVVITIDQPQHF.

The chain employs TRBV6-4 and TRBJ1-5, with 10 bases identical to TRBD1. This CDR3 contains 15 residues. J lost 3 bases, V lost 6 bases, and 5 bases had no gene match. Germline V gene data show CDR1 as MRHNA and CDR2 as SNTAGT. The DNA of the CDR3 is TGTGCCAGCAGCCCCGGGACAGGGGTCAATCAGCCCCAGCATTTT. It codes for CASSPGTGVNQPQHF.